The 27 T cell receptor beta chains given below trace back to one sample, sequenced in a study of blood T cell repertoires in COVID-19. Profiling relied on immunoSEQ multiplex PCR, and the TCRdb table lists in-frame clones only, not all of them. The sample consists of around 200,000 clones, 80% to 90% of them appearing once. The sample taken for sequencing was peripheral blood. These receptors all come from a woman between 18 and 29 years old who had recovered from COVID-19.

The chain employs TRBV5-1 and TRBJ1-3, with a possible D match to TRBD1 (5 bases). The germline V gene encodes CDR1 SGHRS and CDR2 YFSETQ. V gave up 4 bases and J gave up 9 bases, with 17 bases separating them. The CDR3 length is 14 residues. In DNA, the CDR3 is TGCGCCAGCAGCGCCCCGGCCTTCGGGGGCACCATATATTTT. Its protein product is CASSAPAFGGTIYF.

CDR3 nucleotide sequence: TGTGCCAGCAGTGAAGACAGGGGGAAAAACACTGAAGCTTTCTTT. This gives the protein CASSEDRGKNTEAFF. The rearrangement uses TRBV25-1 and TRBJ1-1, with 9 nucleotides matching TRBD1. This CDR3 has 15 amino acids. Germline CDR1 and CDR2: MGHDK and SYGVNS. V was clipped by 2 bases and J by 2 bases; unmatched bases: 3.

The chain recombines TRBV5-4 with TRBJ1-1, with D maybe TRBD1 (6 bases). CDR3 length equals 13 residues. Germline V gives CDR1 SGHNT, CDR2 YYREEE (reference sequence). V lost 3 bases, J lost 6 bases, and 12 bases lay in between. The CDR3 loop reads CASSYRDGAEAFF. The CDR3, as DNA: TGTGCCAGCAGCTACAGGGACGGAGCTGAAGCTTTCTTT.

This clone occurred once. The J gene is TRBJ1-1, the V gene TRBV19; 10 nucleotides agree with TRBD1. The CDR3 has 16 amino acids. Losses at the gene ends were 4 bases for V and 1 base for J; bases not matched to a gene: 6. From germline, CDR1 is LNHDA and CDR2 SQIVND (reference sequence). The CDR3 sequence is CASSTRQGARNTEAFF. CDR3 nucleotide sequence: TGTGCCAGTAGTACCCGACAGGGGGCGCGGAACACTGAAGCTTTCTTT.

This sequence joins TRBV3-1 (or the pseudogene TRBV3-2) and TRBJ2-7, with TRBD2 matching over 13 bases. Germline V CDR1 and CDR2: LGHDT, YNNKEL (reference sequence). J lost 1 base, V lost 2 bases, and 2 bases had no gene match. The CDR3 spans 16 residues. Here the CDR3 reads CASSQRTSGRSYEQYV. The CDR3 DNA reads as TGTGCCAGCAGCCAACGGACTAGCGGGAGATCCTACGAGCAGTACGTC.

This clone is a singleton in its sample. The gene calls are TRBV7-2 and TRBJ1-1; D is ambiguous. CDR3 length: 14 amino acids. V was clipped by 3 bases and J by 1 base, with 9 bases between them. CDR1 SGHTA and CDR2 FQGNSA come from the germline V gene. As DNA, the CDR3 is TGTGCCAGCAGCTTCCGACTCTCGAACACTGAAGCTTTCTTT. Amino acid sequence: CASSFRLSNTEAFF.

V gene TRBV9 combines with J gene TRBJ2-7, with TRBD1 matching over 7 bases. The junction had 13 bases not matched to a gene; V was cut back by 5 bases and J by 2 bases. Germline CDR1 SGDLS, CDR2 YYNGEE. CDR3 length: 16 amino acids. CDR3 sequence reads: CASSPSSKGAPYEQYF. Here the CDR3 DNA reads TGTGCCAGCAGTCCTTCCTCCAAGGGGGCGCCCTACGAGCAGTACTTC.

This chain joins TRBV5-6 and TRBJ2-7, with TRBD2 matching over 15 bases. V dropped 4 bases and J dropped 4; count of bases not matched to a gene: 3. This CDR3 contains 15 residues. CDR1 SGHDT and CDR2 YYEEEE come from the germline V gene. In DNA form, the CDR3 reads TGTGCCAGCAGCCAGGGGACTAGCGGGGGGTACGAGCAGTACTTC. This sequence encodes CASSQGTSGGYEQYF.

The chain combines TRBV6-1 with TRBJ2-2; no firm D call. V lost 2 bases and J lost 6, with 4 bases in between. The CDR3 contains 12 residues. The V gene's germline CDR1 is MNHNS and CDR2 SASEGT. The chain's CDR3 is CASSEFAGELFF. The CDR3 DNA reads TGTGCCAGCAGTGAATTCGCCGGGGAGCTGTTTTTT.

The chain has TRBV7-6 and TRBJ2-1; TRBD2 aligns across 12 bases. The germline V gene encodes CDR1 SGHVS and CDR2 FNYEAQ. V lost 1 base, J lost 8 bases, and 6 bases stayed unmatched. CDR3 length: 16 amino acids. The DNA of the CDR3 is TGTGCCAGCAGCTTAGGCCTAGCGGGAGGGAGGTATGAGCAGTTCTTC. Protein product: CASSLGLAGGRYEQFF.

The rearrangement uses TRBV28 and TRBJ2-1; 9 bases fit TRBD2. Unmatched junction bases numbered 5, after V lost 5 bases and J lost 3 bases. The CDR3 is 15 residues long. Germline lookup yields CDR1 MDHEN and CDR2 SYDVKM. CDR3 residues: CASSPAGGLYNEQFF. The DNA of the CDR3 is TGTGCCAGCAGTCCAGCGGGAGGTCTCTACAATGAGCAGTTCTTC.

The CDR3 DNA sequence: TGTGCCAGCTCACTCGGACAGGGGGCGTTTCAGCCCCAGCATTTT. It is translated as CASSLGQGAFQPQHF. The chain carries TRBV18 and TRBJ1-5; 11 bases line up with TRBD1. V lost 4 bases to trimming and J lost 6 bases; unmatched junction nucleotides: 5. The CDR3 loop spans 15 amino acids. Germline CDR1 is KGHSH and CDR2 is LQKENI. Drawing the rest from reference TRBV18 and TRBJ1-5, the complete variable domain is NAGVMQNPRHLVRRRGQEARLRCSPMKGHSHVYWYRQLPEEGLKFMVYLQKENIIDESGMPKERFSAEFPKEGPSILRIQQVVRGDSAAYFCASSLGQGAFQPQHFGDGTRLSIL.

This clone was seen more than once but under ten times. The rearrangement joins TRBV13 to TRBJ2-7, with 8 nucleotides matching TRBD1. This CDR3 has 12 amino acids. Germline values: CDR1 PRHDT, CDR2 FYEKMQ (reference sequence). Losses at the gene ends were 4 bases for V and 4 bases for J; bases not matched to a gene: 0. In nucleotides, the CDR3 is TGTGCCAGCAGCTGGGACAGGTACGAGCAGTACTTC. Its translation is CASSWDRYEQYF.

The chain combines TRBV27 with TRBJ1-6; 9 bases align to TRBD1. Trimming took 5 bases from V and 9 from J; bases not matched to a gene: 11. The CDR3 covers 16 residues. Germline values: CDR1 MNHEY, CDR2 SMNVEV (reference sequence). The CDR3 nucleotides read TGTGCCAGCAGTCTAGATCCGGGACAGGGTGGTTCACCCCTCCACTTT. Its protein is CASSLDPGQGGSPLHF.

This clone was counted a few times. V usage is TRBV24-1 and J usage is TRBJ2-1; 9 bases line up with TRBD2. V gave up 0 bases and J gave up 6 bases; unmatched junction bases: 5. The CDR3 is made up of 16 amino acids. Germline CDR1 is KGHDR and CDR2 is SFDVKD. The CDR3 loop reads CATSDLGAGGGNEQFF. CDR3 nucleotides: TGTGCCACCAGTGATTTGGGGGCGGGAGGGGGCAATGAGCAGTTCTTC.

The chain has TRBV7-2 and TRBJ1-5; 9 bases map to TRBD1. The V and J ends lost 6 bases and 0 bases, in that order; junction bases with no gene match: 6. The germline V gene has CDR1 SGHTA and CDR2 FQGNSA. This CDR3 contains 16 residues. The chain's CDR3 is CASRLQGAVSNQPQHF. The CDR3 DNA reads TGTGCCAGCAGACTACAGGGGGCGGTTAGCAATCAGCCCCAGCATTTT.

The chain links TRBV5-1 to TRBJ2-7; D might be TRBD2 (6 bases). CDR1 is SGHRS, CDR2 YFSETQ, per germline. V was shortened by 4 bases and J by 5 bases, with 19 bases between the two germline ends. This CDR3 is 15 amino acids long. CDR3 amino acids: CASSPWAEGAHEQYF. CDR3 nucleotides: TGCGCCAGCAGCCCCTGGGCGGAGGGAGCCCACGAGCAGTACTTC.

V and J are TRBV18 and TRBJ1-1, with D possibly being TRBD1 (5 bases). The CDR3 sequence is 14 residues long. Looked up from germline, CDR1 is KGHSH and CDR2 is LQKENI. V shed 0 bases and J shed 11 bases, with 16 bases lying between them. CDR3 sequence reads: CASSPPGRVSIAFF. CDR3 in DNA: TGTGCCAGCTCACCACCGGGCAGGGTATCGATCGCTTTCTTT.

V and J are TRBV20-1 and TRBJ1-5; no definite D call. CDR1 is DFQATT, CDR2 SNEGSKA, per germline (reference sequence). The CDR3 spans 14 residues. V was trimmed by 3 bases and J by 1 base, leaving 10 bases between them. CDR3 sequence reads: CSASLEASNQPQHF. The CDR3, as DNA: TGCAGTGCTAGTTTAGAAGCCAGCAATCAGCCCCAGCATTTT.

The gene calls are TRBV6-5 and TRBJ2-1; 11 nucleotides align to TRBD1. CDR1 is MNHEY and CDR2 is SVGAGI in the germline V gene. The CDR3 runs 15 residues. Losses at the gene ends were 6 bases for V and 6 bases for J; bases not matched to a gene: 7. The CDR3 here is CASSPGTGGTNEQFF. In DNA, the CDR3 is TGTGCCAGCAGCCCCGGGACAGGGGGGACCAATGAGCAGTTCTTC.

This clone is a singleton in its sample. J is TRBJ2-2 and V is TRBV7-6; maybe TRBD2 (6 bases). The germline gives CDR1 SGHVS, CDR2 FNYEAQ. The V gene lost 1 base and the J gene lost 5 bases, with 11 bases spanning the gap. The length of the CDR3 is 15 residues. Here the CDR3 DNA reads TGTGCCAGCAGCTTAGTCATAGGGAGGACCGGGGAGCTGTTTTTT. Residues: CASSLVIGRTGELFF. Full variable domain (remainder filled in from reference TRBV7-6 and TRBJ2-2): GAGVSQSPRYKVTKRGQDVALRCDPISGHVSLYWYRQALGQGPEFLTYFNYEAQQDKSGLPNDRFSAERPEGSISTLTIQRTEQRDSAMYRCASSLVIGRTGELFFGEGSRLTVL.

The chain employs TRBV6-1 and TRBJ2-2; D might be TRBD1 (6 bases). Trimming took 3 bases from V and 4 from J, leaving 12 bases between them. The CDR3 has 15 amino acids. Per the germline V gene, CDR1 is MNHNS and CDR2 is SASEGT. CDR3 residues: CASSDKGESTGELFF. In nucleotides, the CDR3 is TGTGCCAGCAGTGATAAGGGGGAGTCCACCGGGGAGCTGTTTTTT.

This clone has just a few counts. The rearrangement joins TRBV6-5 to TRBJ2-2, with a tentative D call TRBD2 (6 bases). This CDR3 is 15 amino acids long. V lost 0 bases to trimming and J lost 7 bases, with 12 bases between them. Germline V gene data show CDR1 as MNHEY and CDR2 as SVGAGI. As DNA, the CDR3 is TGTGCCAGCAGTTACTCTACGGTCGGGGGCGGGGAGCTGTTTTTT. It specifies CASSYSTVGGGELFF.

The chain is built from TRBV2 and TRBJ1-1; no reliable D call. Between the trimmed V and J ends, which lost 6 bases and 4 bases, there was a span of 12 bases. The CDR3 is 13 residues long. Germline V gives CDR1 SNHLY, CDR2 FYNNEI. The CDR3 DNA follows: TGTGCCAGCAGCCCAAGAGGTAGCACTGAAGCTTTCTTT. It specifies CASSPRGSTEAFF.

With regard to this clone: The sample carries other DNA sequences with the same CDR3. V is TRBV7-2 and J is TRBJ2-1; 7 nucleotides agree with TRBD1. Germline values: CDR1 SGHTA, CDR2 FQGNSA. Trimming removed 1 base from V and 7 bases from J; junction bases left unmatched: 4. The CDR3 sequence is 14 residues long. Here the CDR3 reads CASSLGGRGNEQFF. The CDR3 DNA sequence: TGTGCCAGCAGCTTAGGGGGCAGGGGGAATGAGCAGTTCTTC.

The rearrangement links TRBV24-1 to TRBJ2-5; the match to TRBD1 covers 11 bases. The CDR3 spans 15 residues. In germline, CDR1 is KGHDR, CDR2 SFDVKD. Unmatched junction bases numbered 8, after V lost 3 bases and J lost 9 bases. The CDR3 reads CATSDPGQGVGAQYF. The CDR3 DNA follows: TGTGCCACCAGTGATCCGGGACAGGGGGTGGGGGCCCAGTACTTC.

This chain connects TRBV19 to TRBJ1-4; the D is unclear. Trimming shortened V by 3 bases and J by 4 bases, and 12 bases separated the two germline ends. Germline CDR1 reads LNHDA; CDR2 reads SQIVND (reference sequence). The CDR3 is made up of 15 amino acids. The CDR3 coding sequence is TGTGCCAGTAGTATTTTTTGGAGGGATAATGAAAAACTGTTTTTT. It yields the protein CASSIFWRDNEKLFF.